Listed below are T cell receptor beta chains from one sample, sequenced in a study of cytomegalovirus exposure and HLA in healthy donors. Repertoires were generated with immunoSEQ multiplex PCR, while TCRdb's copy carries only in-frame clones and drops some. The sample shows about 210,000 clones, about 82% of them seen only once. Sequencing was carried out using PBMCs. These receptors all stem from a man younger than 40 in good health and CMV-seronegative. Each CDR3 is given with its conserved first and last residue. Fields, in order: CDR3 DNA, CDR3 protein, clone size, J gene, V gene, D gene. D genes are given only for firm matches. Clone size appears in some rows only: once, few, many, or a class for an expanded clone.

CDR3nt: TGTGCCAGCAGCTTAATACAAAACACCGGGGAGCTGTTTTTT
CDR3aa: CASSLIQNTGELFF
abundance: .
j_gene: TRBJ2-2
v_gene: TRBV7-6
d_gene: .

CDR3nt: TGTGCCAGCAGTTACGAACTAGCGGGGAGATACAATGAGCAGTTCTTC
CDR3aa: CASSYELAGRYNEQFF
abundance: .
j_gene: TRBJ2-1
v_gene: TRBV6-5
d_gene: TRBD2

CDR3nt: TGTGCCAGCAGTTCATCGACAGGGGGCGCGAGACAAGAGACCCAGTACTTC
CDR3aa: CASSSSTGGARQETQYF
abundance: .
j_gene: TRBJ2-5
v_gene: TRBV28
d_gene: TRBD1

CDR3nt: TGCGCCACCCAGAGTCAGCCGGGATCCCGCTACGAGCAGTACTTC
CDR3aa: CATQSQPGSRYEQYF
abundance: .
j_gene: TRBJ2-7
v_gene: TRBV5-1
d_gene: .

CDR3nt: TGTGCCAGCAGTTCTCAGGGCGACTATGGCTACACCTTC
CDR3aa: CASSSQGDYGYTF
abundance: .
j_gene: TRBJ1-2
v_gene: TRBV28
d_gene: .

CDR3nt: TGTGCCAGCAGCCGCCCGGGGTACTATGGCTACACCTTC
CDR3aa: CASSRPGYYGYTF
abundance: .
j_gene: TRBJ1-2
v_gene: TRBV7-8
d_gene: .

CDR3nt: TGCGCCAGCAGCGCTGGCATGGTATCGACTAATGAAAAACTGTTTTTT
CDR3aa: CASSAGMVSTNEKLFF
abundance: .
j_gene: TRBJ1-4
v_gene: TRBV5-1
d_gene: .

CDR3nt: TGTGCCAGCAGCTTAGCCTACAGACAGGGGGTTAATGAAAAACTGTTTTTT
CDR3aa: CASSLAYRQGVNEKLFF
abundance: .
j_gene: TRBJ1-4
v_gene: TRBV13
d_gene: TRBD1

CDR3nt: TGTGCCAGCAGCTCGGGGGGAACTGAAGCTTTCTTT
CDR3aa: CASSSGGTEAFF
abundance: .
j_gene: TRBJ1-1
v_gene: TRBV7-9
d_gene: .

CDR3nt: TGCGCCAGCAGCTTTCTAGCGGGGGCCCGATACAATGAGCAGTTCTTC
CDR3aa: CASSFLAGARYNEQFF
abundance: .
j_gene: TRBJ2-1
v_gene: TRBV5-1
d_gene: TRBD2

CDR3nt: TGCGCCAGCAGCTTACTAGCGGGGGAAGTCGCAGATACGCAGTATTTT
CDR3aa: CASSLLAGEVADTQYF
abundance: .
j_gene: TRBJ2-3
v_gene: TRBV5-1
d_gene: TRBD2

CDR3nt: TGCGCCAGCTCAACCGGGACAGGGATCCCGGGGCTAGCGGGGCTCCAAGAGACCCAGTACTTC
CDR3aa: CASSTGTGIPGLAGLQETQYF
abundance: .
j_gene: TRBJ2-5
v_gene: TRBV5-1
d_gene: .

CDR3nt: TGTGCCAGCATGAGACTAGCAACAGATACGCAGTATTTT
CDR3aa: CASMRLATDTQYF
abundance: few
j_gene: TRBJ2-3
v_gene: TRBV2
d_gene: TRBD2

CDR3nt: TGTGCCAGTAGTATAGATAGACCGGGAGAAGCTTTCTTT
CDR3aa: CASSIDRPGEAFF
abundance: .
j_gene: TRBJ1-1
v_gene: TRBV19
d_gene: .

CDR3nt: TGTGCTAGTGGCCCAGAAGGGGGGGGCACAGATACGCAGTATTTT
CDR3aa: CASGPEGGGTDTQYF
abundance: .
j_gene: TRBJ2-3
v_gene: TRBV12-5
d_gene: .

CDR3nt: TGTGCCAGCAGCTTCCGGGACAGGGGTGGCTACACCTTC
CDR3aa: CASSFRDRGGYTF
abundance: .
j_gene: TRBJ1-2
v_gene: TRBV28
d_gene: TRBD1

CDR3nt: TGCGCCAGCAGCCAAGGAAGGGGGACAGGGGGTGAAAAACTGTTTTTT
CDR3aa: CASSQGRGTGGEKLFF
abundance: few
j_gene: TRBJ1-4
v_gene: TRBV5-4
d_gene: TRBD1

CDR3nt: TGTGCCAGTAGTATAAGGTCGTACAGGTCTGCAGATACGCAGTATTTT
CDR3aa: CASSIRSYRSADTQYF
abundance: .
j_gene: TRBJ2-3
v_gene: TRBV19
d_gene: .

CDR3nt: TGTGCCAGCAGGCCGACAGGGGGCGGCTATGGCTACACCTTC
CDR3aa: CASRPTGGGYGYTF
abundance: .
j_gene: TRBJ1-2
v_gene: TRBV7-2
d_gene: TRBD1

CDR3nt: TGTGCCAGCAAGACAGGGGATATGGGCACTGAAGCTTTCTTT
CDR3aa: CASKTGDMGTEAFF
abundance: .
j_gene: TRBJ1-1
v_gene: TRBV28
d_gene: TRBD1

CDR3nt: TGTGCCAGCAGCTTTGGCGGGGTCGGGGGCACAGATACGCAGTATTTT
CDR3aa: CASSFGGVGGTDTQYF
abundance: once
j_gene: TRBJ2-3
v_gene: TRBV11-3
d_gene: .

CDR3nt: TGCGCCAGCAGCCTGACGGAGGGCTTGACCTACGAGCAGTACTTC
CDR3aa: CASSLTEGLTYEQYF
abundance: .
j_gene: TRBJ2-7
v_gene: TRBV4-1
d_gene: .

CDR3nt: TGTGCCACCAAGACAGATTTTAATGAAAAACTGTTTTTT
CDR3aa: CATKTDFNEKLFF
abundance: .
j_gene: TRBJ1-4
v_gene: TRBV2
d_gene: .

CDR3nt: TGCAGCGTTGAACTAGCGGGGGTCGGGAATGAGCAGCTCTTC
CDR3aa: CSVELAGVGNEQLF
abundance: .
j_gene: TRBJ2-1
v_gene: TRBV29-1
d_gene: TRBD2

CDR3nt: TGCAGCGTTAAACTCCAGGGGTCCCAAGAGACCCAGTACTTC
CDR3aa: CSVKLQGSQETQYF
abundance: once
j_gene: TRBJ2-5
v_gene: TRBV29-1
d_gene: .

CDR3nt: TGTGCCAGCAGCTCTAGCATTGTGGGACAGCGCTCCTACGAGCAGTACTTC
CDR3aa: CASSSSIVGQRSYEQYF
abundance: .
j_gene: TRBJ2-7
v_gene: TRBV7-8
d_gene: TRBD1

CDR3nt: TGTGCCAGCAGTTCCGGGACAGGGGCAGGAAATTCACCCCTCCACTTT
CDR3aa: CASSSGTGAGNSPLHF
abundance: .
j_gene: TRBJ1-6
v_gene: TRBV6-5
d_gene: TRBD1

CDR3nt: TGTGCCAGCAGCCGACAGGGAACAGAGACCCAGTACTTC
CDR3aa: CASSRQGTETQYF
abundance: few
j_gene: TRBJ2-5
v_gene: TRBV6-6
d_gene: TRBD1

CDR3nt: TGCAGCGTTGCTCAGGGGAGAGGCGAGCAGTACTTC
CDR3aa: CSVAQGRGEQYF
abundance: .
j_gene: TRBJ2-7
v_gene: TRBV29-1
d_gene: .

CDR3nt: TGTGCCAGCAGTCGAGGATTCGCTCGGGATTCACCCCTCCACTTT
CDR3aa: CASSRGFARDSPLHF
abundance: .
j_gene: TRBJ1-6
v_gene: TRBV2
d_gene: .

CDR3nt: TGTGCCAGCAGTGAAAAGCAGACAGGACATGCGGGTAACTATGGCTACACCTTC
CDR3aa: CASSEKQTGHAGNYGYTF
abundance: few
j_gene: TRBJ1-2
v_gene: TRBV21-1
d_gene: .

CDR3nt: TGCGCCAGCAGTCGCGAAGATACGCAGTATTTT
CDR3aa: CASSREDTQYF
abundance: .
j_gene: TRBJ2-3
v_gene: TRBV10-2
d_gene: .

CDR3nt: TGTGCCAGCAGCCCTACAGGGATCGCCGGGGAGCTGTTTTTT
CDR3aa: CASSPTGIAGELFF
abundance: .
j_gene: TRBJ2-2
v_gene: TRBV11-2
d_gene: .

CDR3nt: TGTGCCAGCAGTACTGAGGAGGCAGGCCCCTATAATTCACCCCTCCACTTT
CDR3aa: CASSTEEAGPYNSPLHF
abundance: once
j_gene: TRBJ1-6
v_gene: TRBV28
d_gene: .

CDR3nt: TGTGCCAGCAGCTTAGGACTGGGGGGGAACACTGAAGCTTTCTTT
CDR3aa: CASSLGLGGNTEAFF
abundance: .
j_gene: TRBJ1-1
v_gene: TRBV7-9
d_gene: .

CDR3nt: TGTGCCAGCAGCATAGGGGACAGGAACACTGAAGCTTTCTTT
CDR3aa: CASSIGDRNTEAFF
abundance: .
j_gene: TRBJ1-1
v_gene: TRBV6-5
d_gene: TRBD1

CDR3nt: TGTGCCAGCAGTTGGACAGGGGGCTCACGGCGGGCAGATACGCAGTATTTT
CDR3aa: CASSWTGGSRRADTQYF
abundance: .
j_gene: TRBJ2-3
v_gene: TRBV28
d_gene: TRBD1

CDR3nt: TGTGCCAGCAGTGAACTTTTGGAGGGCCGGTATAGCAATCAGCCCCAGCATTTT
CDR3aa: CASSELLEGRYSNQPQHF
abundance: .
j_gene: TRBJ1-5
v_gene: TRBV6-1
d_gene: .

CDR3nt: TGTGCCAGCAGCCGCGCGGGGGGCTCAGAGACCCAGTACTTC
CDR3aa: CASSRAGGSETQYF
abundance: .
j_gene: TRBJ2-5
v_gene: TRBV9
d_gene: TRBD2

CDR3nt: TGTGCCAGCAGCGTGAACCGGGACTCCTCTAGCACAGATACGCAGTATTTT
CDR3aa: CASSVNRDSSSTDTQYF
abundance: .
j_gene: TRBJ2-3
v_gene: TRBV9
d_gene: .

CDR3nt: TGCGCCAGCAGCCAAGTCCGGGCAGATACGCAGTATTTT
CDR3aa: CASSQVRADTQYF
abundance: .
j_gene: TRBJ2-3
v_gene: TRBV4-1
d_gene: .

CDR3nt: TGCGCCAGCGCTACAGGGGCCTATGGCTACACCTTC
CDR3aa: CASATGAYGYTF
abundance: .
j_gene: TRBJ1-2
v_gene: TRBV5-1
d_gene: TRBD1

CDR3nt: TGCAGCGTTGAAAGGACAGGGGCAGGCTACGGGGAGCTGTTTTTT
CDR3aa: CSVERTGAGYGELFF
abundance: .
j_gene: TRBJ2-2
v_gene: TRBV29-1
d_gene: TRBD1

CDR3nt: TGTGCCAGCAGTCCGGGGGGCGGGGATACGCAGTATTTT
CDR3aa: CASSPGGGDTQYF
abundance: .
j_gene: TRBJ2-3
v_gene: TRBV7-2
d_gene: .

CDR3nt: TGTGCCAGCAGCTTAGGAGGGAGGAATCAGCCCCAGCATTTT
CDR3aa: CASSLGGRNQPQHF
abundance: .
j_gene: TRBJ1-5
v_gene: TRBV7-9
d_gene: .

CDR3nt: TGTGCTAGTGGTTTGTTCTTCGGCGGATCCGGGGAGCTGTTTTTT
CDR3aa: CASGLFFGGSGELFF
abundance: .
j_gene: TRBJ2-2
v_gene: TRBV12-5
d_gene: .

CDR3nt: TGTGCTAGTGGTTTTACTACCGGGGACTCCTACGAGCAGTACTTC
CDR3aa: CASGFTTGDSYEQYF
abundance: .
j_gene: TRBJ2-7
v_gene: TRBV12-5
d_gene: .

CDR3nt: TGTGCCAGCAGTGATTCAGGGTTTCAGCCCCAGCATTTT
CDR3aa: CASSDSGFQPQHF
abundance: .
j_gene: TRBJ1-5
v_gene: TRBV6-1
d_gene: .

CDR3nt: TGTGCCAGCAGCTTGGAAGTGACAGGTGAAGCTTTCTTT
CDR3aa: CASSLEVTGEAFF
abundance: .
j_gene: TRBJ1-1
v_gene: TRBV5-4
d_gene: .

CDR3nt: TGTGCCACCAGCAGAAACACTGGGGCCAACGTCCTGACTTTC
CDR3aa: CATSRNTGANVLTF
abundance: .
j_gene: TRBJ2-6
v_gene: TRBV15
d_gene: .

CDR3nt: TGTGCCGGGGGGGTCCTGAACACTGAAGCTTTCTTT
CDR3aa: CAGGVLNTEAFF
abundance: .
j_gene: TRBJ1-1
v_gene: TRBV7-9
d_gene: .

CDR3nt: TGTGCCAGCAGCTTATACCGGGAATACAATGAGCAGTTCTTC
CDR3aa: CASSLYREYNEQFF
abundance: few
j_gene: TRBJ2-1
v_gene: TRBV7-9
d_gene: .

CDR3nt: TGTGCCATCAGTGAGAGGGGGGGACAGGGACCCTACGAGCAGTACTTC
CDR3aa: CAISERGGQGPYEQYF
abundance: .
j_gene: TRBJ2-7
v_gene: TRBV10-3
d_gene: TRBD1

CDR3nt: TGTGCCAGCAGTTTATCGGGCAATGAGCAGTTCTTC
CDR3aa: CASSLSGNEQFF
abundance: .
j_gene: TRBJ2-1
v_gene: TRBV28
d_gene: .